These 17 T cell receptor beta chains share one sample of origin, sequenced in a study of cytomegalovirus exposure and HLA in healthy donors. The PCR used 60 Vbeta and 13 Jbeta primers. Generated by immunoSEQ multiplex PCR, the TCRdb table keeps only in-frame clones and is missing some. Of some 140,000 clones listed, around 79% are singletons. The sequenced sample was PBMCs. The source is a young man in good health and CMV-seronegative.

In its sample, this clone was seen once. Its ends do not fully match the called genes, so a read error is possible. The V gene is TRBV7-2, the J gene TRBJ1-5; no definite D call. Per germline, CDR1 SGHTA and CDR2 FQGNSA. This CDR3 is 16 amino acids long. In nucleotides, the CDR3 is TGTGCCAGCAGCCCCGGGTATCCGCAGACCAATCAGCCCCGGCATTTT. Translated, it gives CASSPGYPQTNQPRHF.

The CDR3 here is CASRGRGLSNTIYF. DNA for the CDR3: TGTGCCAGCAGGGGAAGGGGGCTATCGAACACCATATATTTT. The chain is built from TRBV2 and TRBJ1-3; 7 bases are shared with TRBD1. Per germline, CDR1 SNHLY and CDR2 FYNNEI. J was trimmed by 7 bases and V by 6 bases; bases with no gene match: 9. This CDR3 is built from 14 residues.

The V gene is TRBV4-2, the J gene TRBJ1-2; D is unclear. Germline-derived CDR1 and CDR2 are LGHNA and YNFKEQ. The CDR3 consists of 16 residues. The ends were cut back, 3 bases at V and 3 bases at J, with 17 bases in the middle. CDR3 in DNA: TGTGCCAGCAGCCAGTTTACGGCTTCCGAGGACTATGGCTACACCTTC. This sequence encodes CASSQFTASEDYGYTF.

This clone was picked up a small number of times. The chain employs TRBV27 and TRBJ2-7; 9 bases are shared with TRBD1. The V and J ends lost 5 bases and 2 bases, in that order; junction bases with no gene match: 13. Germline V gene data show CDR1 as MNHEY and CDR2 as SMNVEV (reference sequence). The CDR3 totals 17 residues. CDR3 protein: CASSLTGTGNVPYEQYF. The CDR3, as DNA: TGTGCCAGCAGTCTCACCGGGACAGGGAATGTCCCCTACGAGCAGTACTTC.

In DNA, the CDR3 is TGTGCCACCTTCCGCCCACAGGGGGTGAACACTGAAGCTTTCTTT. It translates to CATFRPQGVNTEAFF. V is TRBV6-5 and J is TRBJ1-1; 8 bases align to TRBD1. In germline, CDR1 is MNHEY, CDR2 SVGAGI. CDR3 length: 15 residues. J was trimmed by 0 bases and V by 10 bases; bases with no gene match: 10.

The chain joins TRBV14 to TRBJ1-2; D call uncertain. CDR1 is SGHDN, CDR2 FVKESK, per germline. This CDR3 is 14 amino acids long. V dropped 2 bases and J dropped 4 bases, with 11 bases sitting between them. CDR3 amino acids: CASSQRSGAYGYTF. The CDR3 coding sequence is TGTGCCAGCAGCCAACGGTCGGGAGCCTATGGCTACACCTTC.

The chain uses TRBV27 and TRBJ2-4; 7 bases match TRBD2. CDR1 is MNHEY, CDR2 SMNVEV, per germline (reference sequence). Trimming at V came to 8 bases and at J to 5 bases, leaving 6 bases not matched to a gene. This CDR3 spans 13 amino acids. CDR3 amino acids: CASPEAGENIQYF. The DNA for the CDR3 is TGTGCCAGCCCAGAGGCGGGGGAAAACATTCAGTACTTC.

On this clone: Its ends do not fully match the called genes, so a read error is possible. The chain is built from TRBV7-7 and TRBJ1-1; TRBD1 aligns across 7 bases. This CDR3 comprises 16 residues. Germline CDR1 reads SSHAT; CDR2 reads FNYEAQ (reference sequence). CDR3 residues: CASSPLPGTENTEAFF. DNA of the CDR3: TGTGCTAGCAGCCCGCTTCCCGGGACAGAGAACACTGAAGCTTTCTTT.

The chain recombines TRBV27 with TRBJ2-3; 7 bases line up with TRBD2. The V gene end was trimmed by 0 bases and the J gene end by 6 bases; junction bases not matched to a gene: 6. The CDR3 has 15 residues. The germline gives CDR1 MNHEY, CDR2 SMNVEV (reference sequence). DNA for the CDR3: TGTGCCAGCAGTTTATCGAGCGGGGTGGGTGATACGCAGTATTTT. Translated: CASSLSSGVGDTQYF.

J is TRBJ2-7 and V is TRBV19; D is perhaps TRBD1 (6 bases). The CDR3 covers 15 residues. Germline CDR1 LNHDA, CDR2 SQIVND (reference sequence). The germline V and J ends were trimmed by 4 bases and 3 bases, with 16 bases remaining between them. The CDR3, as DNA: TGTGCCAGTAGTAAGCTCGGGGACATCTACTACGAGCAGTACTTC. This gives the protein CASSKLGDIYYEQYF.

The genes are TRBV6-6 and TRBJ2-7; 11 bases line up with TRBD1. CDR3 length equals 14 residues. Germline CDR1 is MNHNY and CDR2 is SVGAGI (reference sequence). Germline trimming cut 8 bases from V and 6 bases from J; bases unmatched to any gene: 9. The CDR3 region is CASGSGQGAREQYF. In nucleotides, the CDR3 is TGTGCCAGCGGAAGTGGACAGGGGGCACGCGAGCAGTACTTC.

The V call is TRBV19, the J call TRBJ1-1, with 12 bases fitting TRBD1. The V and J ends lost 4 bases and 5 bases, in that order; junction bases with no gene match: 8. Germline V gene sequence: CDR1 LNHDA, CDR2 SQIVND (reference sequence). The CDR3 is made up of 16 amino acids. The CDR3 spells CASSSRDRGRRTEAFF. In nucleotides, the CDR3 is TGTGCCAGTAGTAGCCGGGACAGGGGGCGTAGAACTGAAGCTTTCTTT.

The chain carries TRBV13 and TRBJ2-3, with 10 bases identical to TRBD1. The junction had 5 bases not matched to a gene; V was cut back by 4 bases and J by 4 bases. The CDR3 loop spans 15 amino acids. Germline CDR1 is PRHDT and CDR2 is FYEKMQ (reference sequence). CDR3 sequence (DNA): TGTGCCAGCAGCTCTCGGACAGGGGGGTCAGATACGCAGTATTTT. It specifies CASSSRTGGSDTQYF.

The J gene is TRBJ2-7, the V gene TRBV11-2, with a tentative D call TRBD2 (5 bases). This CDR3 has 11 residues. Germline V gene sequence: CDR1 SGHAT, CDR2 FQNNGV. V was shortened by 5 bases and J by 4 bases, with 6 bases between the two germline ends. The CDR3 here is CASSGLYEQYF. The CDR3 DNA follows: TGTGCCAGCAGCGGACTTTACGAGCAGTACTTC.

This clone was recorded a few times. The chain links TRBV5-1 to TRBJ1-2, with a weak D call TRBD1 (5 bases). The CDR3 covers 14 residues. V dropped 1 base and J dropped 2 bases, with 9 bases sitting between them. Germline assignment: CDR1 SGHRS and CDR2 YFSETQ. The CDR3 DNA reads TGCGCCAGCAGCTTGACAGGTGGGAACTATGGCTACACCTTC. It encodes CASSLTGGNYGYTF.

The chain carries TRBV4-2 and TRBJ2-7; TRBD1 agrees at 9 bases. Germline V gene sequence: CDR1 LGHNA, CDR2 YNFKEQ. This CDR3 comprises 15 residues. Trimming cost V 3 bases and J 2 bases; bases outside gene matches: 5. CDR3 sequence reads: CASSQPQGATYEQYF. CDR3 nucleotides: TGTGCCAGCAGCCAGCCACAGGGGGCCACCTACGAGCAGTACTTC.

This chain connects TRBV5-4 to TRBJ2-2, with D perhaps TRBD2 (5 bases). The CDR3 spans 14 residues. Per the germline V gene, CDR1 is SGHNT and CDR2 is YYREEE (reference sequence). V dropped 0 bases and J dropped 5 bases, with 8 bases sitting between them. The chain's CDR3 is CASSLAGETGELFF. Here the CDR3 DNA reads TGTGCCAGCAGCTTGGCCGGGGAAACCGGGGAGCTGTTTTTT.